The rows below give T cell receptor beta chains drawn from one sample of a study of blood T cell repertoires in COVID-19. The data were produced by immunoSEQ multiplex PCR, yet TCRdb's version contains in-frame clones alone and is incomplete. This sample yields 70,000 to 95,000 clones, of which 88% are seen a single time; around 4.5% belongs to the top ten. The sample taken for sequencing was peripheral blood. These receptors came from a woman at least 80 years old with active COVID-19. The conserved cysteine and the conserved F or W are not part of the CDR3 here.

TRBJ1-2 TRBV7-9 ASSAGLYGYT
TRBJ2-1 TRBV6-5 ASSYSRETSFYEQF
TRBJ2-1 TRBV4-3 ASSTGTSYNEQF
TRBJ1-4 TRBV20-1 SARAARILF
TRBJ2-7 TRBV6-2/TRBV6-3 ASSYAGLARSYEQY
TRBJ2-7 TRBV27 ASSSGLAGVDEQY
TRBJ2-4 TRBV4-1 ASSQGTGVNIQY
TRBJ1-2 TRBV19 ASSMDRLAYYGYT
TRBJ2-5 TRBV6-5 ASRTGTEEGQY
TRBJ2-5 TRBV7-8 ASSQTTSGRGETQY